Listed here are 30 T cell receptor beta chains from one sample, sequenced in a study of blood T cell repertoires in COVID-19. Assay used: immunoSEQ multiplex PCR; TCRdb lists only in-frame clones, some missing. Of approximately 100,000 clones in the sample, just over 85% were seen once. Material for sequencing was PBMCs or T cells enriched from blood (not recorded which). Every receptor here comes from a woman aged 50 to 65 who had recovered from COVID-19.

The chain combines TRBV27 with TRBJ2-3; D might be TRBD1 (5 bases). The V gene lost 3 bases and the J gene lost 11 bases, with 12 bases spanning the gap. Germline-derived CDR1 and CDR2 are MNHEY and SMNVEV (reference sequence). The CDR3 consists of 12 residues. The CDR3 DNA is TGTGCCAGCAGTTTCCAGGGTGTAGGGCAGTATTTT. Translating gives CASSFQGVGQYF.

The chain employs TRBV3-1 (or the pseudogene TRBV3-2) and TRBJ1-1; possibly TRBD1 for D (6 bases). The length of the CDR3 is 18 residues. Trimming took off 0 bases at V and 4 bases at J, with 21 bases between the two ends. The germline gives CDR1 LGHDT, CDR2 YNNKEL (reference sequence). The CDR3 coding sequence is TGTGCCAGCAGCCAAGATGAAGCTCGGGGGCGGGAGAGCACTGAAGCTTTCTTT. Amino acid sequence: CASSQDEARGRESTEAFF.

This chain uses TRBV30 with TRBJ1-3, with D uncertain. Trimming cost V 1 base and J 0 bases, with 7 bases left between them. CDR3 length equals 14 residues. Germline V gives CDR1 GTSNPN, CDR2 SVGIG (reference sequence). The CDR3 DNA sequence: TGTGCCTGGAGTGGCTGGAGCTCTGGAAACACCATATATTTT. Amino acid sequence: CAWSGWSSGNTIYF. Looking up the rest from reference TRBV30 and TRBJ1-3 gives the full variable domain: SQTIHQWPATLVQPVGSPLSLECTVEGTSNPNLYWYRQAAGRGLQLLFYSVGIGQISSEVPQNLSASRPQDRQFILSSKKLLLSDSGFYLCAWSGWSSGNTIYFGEGSWLTVV.

The sample holds one count of this clone. The V call is TRBV12-3 or TRBV12-4, the J call TRBJ1-5; D call uncertain. There are 13 residues in the CDR3. V gave up 4 bases and J gave up 5 bases, with 9 bases separating them. The CDR3 region is CASSSDQDQPQHF. The CDR3 DNA sequence: TGTGCCAGCAGTTCTGACCAGGATCAGCCCCAGCATTTT.

V is TRBV27 and J is TRBJ2-3; TRBD2 matches at 10 bases. V gave up 10 bases and J gave up 7 bases; unmatched junction bases: 8. CDR3 length: 13 residues. The germline V gene encodes CDR1 MNHEY and CDR2 SMNVEV (reference sequence). This chain's CDR3 is CATGASGSYTQYF. The CDR3 DNA sequence: TGTGCCACCGGGGCTAGCGGGAGCTATACGCAGTATTTT.

The chain couples TRBV7-2 to TRBJ2-1; TRBD1 might be the D (5 bases). Per the germline V gene, CDR1 is SGHTA and CDR2 is FQGNSA. Trimming removed 0 bases at V and 7 bases at J, with 16 bases between. The CDR3 is 16 amino acids. CDR3 protein: CASSLASGMIRNEQFF. The CDR3 DNA sequence: TGTGCCAGCAGCTTAGCCTCAGGGATGATTAGGAATGAGCAGTTCTTC.

This chain links TRBV7-9 with TRBJ2-1; D is uncertain. The germline gives CDR1 SEHNR, CDR2 FQNEAQ (reference sequence). V gave up 5 bases and J gave up 0 bases, with 8 bases separating them. The CDR3 runs to 14 residues. CDR3 sequence (DNA): TGTGCCAGCAGCGAAACATACTCCTACAATGAGCAGTTCTTC. Amino acids: CASSETYSYNEQFF.

This CDR3 reads CASSLGGGRPTDTQYF. CDR3 nucleotide sequence: TGTGCCAGCAGCTTAGGTGGCGGGAGGCCTACAGATACGCAGTATTTT. The J gene is TRBJ2-3, the V gene TRBV7-2; 8 nucleotides align to TRBD2. V lost 1 base, J lost 3 bases, and 6 bases stayed unmatched. CDR3 length equals 16 residues. Germline V gene sequence: CDR1 SGHTA, CDR2 FQGNSA.

The CDR3 spells CASSQDKRGNTGELFF. The CDR3 bases are TGTGCCAGCAGCCAAGATAAGCGGGGAAACACCGGGGAGCTGTTTTTT. The rearrangement uses TRBV14 and TRBJ2-2; 7 bases match TRBD2. In germline, CDR1 is SGHDN, CDR2 FVKESK. V trimming: 0 bases; J trimming: 2 bases; junction bases outside the gene matches: 3. This CDR3 is built from 16 residues.

J is TRBJ2-7 and V is TRBV28; D is possibly TRBD1 (6 bases). The V and J ends lost 4 bases and 5 bases respectively, with 18 bases between them. CDR3 length: 15 residues. Per the germline V gene, CDR1 is MDHEN and CDR2 is SYDVKM. CDR3 protein: CASSSPQARGNEQYF. In nucleotides, the CDR3 is TGTGCCAGCAGTTCCCCACAGGCCAGGGGCAACGAGCAGTACTTC.

V and J are TRBV19 and TRBJ2-4; TRBD2 matches at 15 bases. The CDR3 spans 17 residues. Germline values: CDR1 LNHDA, CDR2 SQIVND (reference sequence). The ends lost 5 bases at V and 3 bases at J; junction bases unmatched: 5. The CDR3 loop is CASSRGLAGGVKNIQYF. CDR3 DNA: TGTGCCAGTAGTCGCGGACTAGCGGGGGGGGTCAAAAACATTCAGTACTTC.

This chain joins TRBV30 and TRBJ1-1; D gene unclear. Germline V CDR1 and CDR2: GTSNPN, SVGIG (reference sequence). Deletions cut 0 bases from V and 6 bases from J, with 8 bases between. CDR3 length equals 12 residues. The CDR3: CAWSVLLSEAFF. DNA of the CDR3: TGTGCCTGGAGTGTTCTCCTTTCTGAAGCTTTCTTT.

The rearrangement joins TRBV27 to TRBJ1-1; no definite D call. CDR1 is MNHEY and CDR2 is SMNVEV in the germline V gene (reference sequence). The CDR3 covers 14 residues. V was shortened by 3 bases and J by 1 base, with 9 bases between the two germline ends. CDR3 nucleotides: TGTGCCAGCAGTTTCCGCACAGAGAACACTGAAGCTTTCTTT. It is translated as CASSFRTENTEAFF.

The J gene is TRBJ2-5, the V gene TRBV29-1, with D possibly TRBD2 on 6 matching bases. Trimming stripped 3 bases from V and 5 bases from J, with 13 bases between. Germline V gene data show CDR1 as SQVTM and CDR2 as ANQGSEA. The CDR3 sequence is 13 residues long. DNA of the CDR3: TGCAGCGTTGACGGCCCGGGGAGGGAGACCCAGTACTTC. Its translation: CSVDGPGRETQYF.

This sequence joins TRBV29-1 and TRBJ2-3, with 7 bases that match TRBD2. Germline loops: CDR1 SQVTM, CDR2 ANQGSEA. The CDR3 consists of 14 residues. Losses at the gene ends were 4 bases for V and 3 bases for J; bases not matched to a gene: 7. The CDR3 loop is CSVVVAGVTDTQYF. In DNA, the CDR3 is TGCAGCGTTGTAGTCGCGGGAGTGACAGATACGCAGTATTTT.

The chain couples TRBV30 to TRBJ1-2, with D unclear. The CDR3 is made up of 14 amino acids. V lost 2 bases, J lost 2 bases, and 12 bases lay in between. Germline lookup yields CDR1 GTSNPN and CDR2 SVGIG (reference sequence). CDR3 amino acids: CAWSLERTNYGYTF. CDR3 nucleotides: TGTGCCTGGAGTTTGGAGCGGACCAACTATGGCTACACCTTC.

This clone appeared once. The V call is TRBV28, the J call TRBJ2-4, with a weak D call TRBD2 (6 bases). Germline CDR1 is MDHEN and CDR2 is SYDVKM. This CDR3 spans 14 amino acids. V lost 6 bases and J lost 9, with 18 bases in between. The DNA for the CDR3 is TGTGCCAGCAGCCTAGAGGCGGGGAACGGCATTCAGTACTTC. Its translation is CASSLEAGNGIQYF.

For the CDR3, the DNA is TGTGCCAGCAGGACCCTCCAGGCACGGGGCACTGAAGCTTTCTTT. It yields the protein CASRTLQARGTEAFF. The V gene is TRBV2, the J gene TRBJ1-1; D remains ambiguous. V was clipped by 6 bases and J by 4 bases, with 18 bases between them. Germline loops: CDR1 SNHLY, CDR2 FYNNEI. The CDR3 consists of 15 residues.

This chain joins TRBV3-1 (or the pseudogene TRBV3-2) and TRBJ1-1; 7 nucleotides align to TRBD1. This CDR3 is built from 16 residues. Germline lookup yields CDR1 LGHDT and CDR2 YNNKEL (reference sequence). With V trimmed by 1 base and J by 0 bases, 5 bases remained unmatched. CDR3 sequence (DNA): TGTGCCAGCAGCCAAGCGGGGACAGTTATGAACACTGAAGCTTTCTTT. Encoded protein: CASSQAGTVMNTEAFF.

This clone was detected only a few times. The rearrangement uses TRBV6-1 and TRBJ1-1; D unclear. Germline CDR1 reads MNHNS; CDR2 reads SASEGT. The ends were cut back, 2 bases at V and 7 bases at J, with 8 bases in the middle. This CDR3 has 12 amino acids. As DNA, the CDR3 is TGTGCCAGCAGTGAAACGGTCAATGAAGCTTTCTTT. It yields the protein CASSETVNEAFF.

The rearrangement joins TRBV15 to TRBJ2-1; TRBD2 agrees at 13 bases. V lost 3 bases, J lost 7 bases, and 9 bases stayed unmatched. CDR1 is LNHNV and CDR2 is YYDKDF in the germline V gene (reference sequence). The CDR3 covers 17 residues. Here the CDR3 DNA reads TGTGCCACCAGCAGTACTATACTAGCGGGGGGGTGGAATGAGCAGTTCTTC. This gives the protein CATSSTILAGGWNEQFF.

This clone has a handful of counts. CDR3 sequence reads: CASSGTGGLSLYGYTF. The CDR3 DNA sequence: TGTGCCAGCAGTGGGACAGGGGGCCTATCCCTCTATGGCTACACCTTC. The V gene is TRBV2, the J gene TRBJ1-2; 11 bases align to TRBD1. This CDR3 comprises 16 residues. CDR1 and CDR2 from the germline V gene are SNHLY and FYNNEI. V dropped 4 bases and J dropped 4; count of bases not matched to a gene: 8.

The CDR3 spells CASSLASGEQYF. In nucleotides, the CDR3 is TGTGCCAGCAGCTTAGCCTCGGGGGAGCAGTACTTC. This chain joins TRBV7-9 and TRBJ2-7; possibly TRBD2 for D (5 bases). The V end was cut by 0 bases, the J end by 7 bases, with 7 bases between. The length of the CDR3 is 12 residues. CDR1 SEHNR and CDR2 FQNEAQ come from the germline V gene (reference sequence).

V is TRBV7-9 and J is TRBJ2-1; D is possibly TRBD2 (6 bases). V lost 5 bases and J lost 4, with 15 bases in between. Germline CDR1 and CDR2: SEHNR and FQNEAQ (reference sequence). The CDR3 extends over 15 amino acids. CDR3 in DNA: TGTGCCAGCAGCCTGGGGACTTTCTTTTACAATGAGCAGTTCTTC. Translation: CASSLGTFFYNEQFF.

The chain joins TRBV19 to TRBJ1-2, with D unclear. CDR1 and CDR2 (germline): LNHDA, SQIVND (reference sequence). The CDR3 is 12 amino acids. V dropped 5 bases and J dropped 2 bases, with 6 bases sitting between them. Here the CDR3 reads CASSEINYGYTF. The DNA of the CDR3 is TGTGCCAGTAGTGAGATAAACTATGGCTACACCTTC.

J is TRBJ2-5 and V is TRBV6-6, with D possibly matching TRBD1 (7 bases). The CDR3 runs to 15 residues. Looked up from germline, CDR1 is MNHNY and CDR2 is SVGAGI (reference sequence). V gave up 7 bases and J gave up 3 bases, with 18 bases separating them. This CDR3 is CASIGVAGGKETQYF. CDR3 coding DNA: TGTGCCAGCATCGGTGTGGCAGGGGGGAAAGAGACCCAGTACTTC.

V is TRBV29-1 and J is TRBJ1-1; D is possibly TRBD1 (5 bases). Trimming pared 6 bases from V and 11 bases from J, leaving 19 bases between. The CDR3 extends over 12 amino acids. The V gene's germline CDR1 is SQVTM and CDR2 ANQGSEA. The CDR3 DNA is TGCAGCGTCAACAAGGGCCAGGGCGCGGCTTTCTTT. It encodes CSVNKGQGAAFF.

CDR3 amino acids: CASSVLRGEQFF. For the CDR3, the DNA is TGTGCCAGCAGCGTACTTCGGGGTGAGCAGTTCTTC. The V call is TRBV9, the J call TRBJ2-1; tentatively, D is TRBD2 (5 bases). The ends were cut back, 1 base at V and 9 bases at J, with 8 bases in the middle. The CDR3 loop spans 12 amino acids. In germline, CDR1 is SGDLS, CDR2 YYNGEE.

Remarks on this clone: The identical CDR3 is also encoded by other nucleotide sequences in the sample. The chain combines TRBV11-1 with TRBJ1-4; 7 positions match TRBD1. The V gene's germline CDR1 is SGHAT and CDR2 FQDESV (reference sequence). Unmatched junction bases numbered 4, after V lost 1 base and J lost 8 bases. CDR3 length: 14 residues. CDR3 DNA sequence: TGTGCCAGCAGCTTAGGGGACAGTTCGGAAAAACTGTTTTTT. Residues: CASSLGDSSEKLFF.

The J gene is TRBJ2-3, the V gene TRBV5-1; no clear D. Germline CDR1 is SGHRS and CDR2 is YFSETQ. Trimming pared 2 bases from V and 0 bases from J, leaving 13 bases between. The CDR3 runs to 16 residues. CDR3 in amino acids: CASSLPLESSTDTQYF. The CDR3, as DNA: TGCGCCAGCAGCTTACCGCTGGAGTCTAGCACAGATACGCAGTATTTT.